This T cell receptor beta chain was recovered during a study of beta chain features in type 1 diabetes. All of the isolated RNA was reverse transcribed, so expressed TCRB transcripts were sequenced. This table comes from immunoSEQ multiplex PCR, and its TCRdb copy is limited to in-frame clones, with some not included. The sample includes under 300,000 clones, about 26% seen only once; the top ten take 3.5% to 4.5%. After removal of 1 base from V and 2 bases from J, the junction contained 1 base not matched to a gene. The CDR3 contains 14 residues. Germline CDR1 is SGHDT and CDR2 is YYEEEE. V gene TRBV5-6 combines with J gene TRBJ2-7; TRBD1 aligns across 9 bases. Sequencing used central memory CD4+ T cells from blood. The receptor was derived from a man in his thirties or forties in good health. The CDR3 DNA reads TGTGCCAGCAGCTTGAGACAGGGGGCCTACGAGCAGTACTTC. The encoded protein is CASSLRQGAYEQYF.